This T cell receptor beta chain was profiled in a study of blood T cell repertoires in COVID-19. Overall study: The United States, Italy and Spain were the sources of the acute and convalescent COVID-19 samples.

It was during active infection that Seattle patients were enrolled and then longitudinally followed. How the authors handled the data: The assay estimated nucleated cells by amplifying reference gene primers. Only in-frame clones appear in the TCRdb table, and some are missing; sequencing was by immunoSEQ multiplex PCR. The V and J calls and the clone size are those of that table, but D and trimming were determined from the DNA. The sample holds 450,000 or so clones, roughly 89% seen once. The germline CDR1 and CDR2 sequences are SGHTA and FQGNSA. The CDR3 is 13 amino acids. Trimming removed 4 bases at V and 3 bases at J, with 8 bases between.

The J gene is TRBJ2-3, the V gene TRBV7-2; D is unresolved. Source material: peripheral blood. This receptor was identified in a man younger than 35 with COVID-19, enrolled during active disease. The CDR3 loop is CASSSRLTDTQYF. CDR3 coding DNA: TGTGCCAGCAGCTCCAGACTGACAGATACGCAGTATTTT.